This T cell receptor beta chain was found in a study of cytomegalovirus exposure and HLA in healthy donors. For the study at large: An early release of data contained approximately 85 million unique TCRs, which came from HLA-typed donors.

60 Vbeta and 13 Jbeta primers were used in PCR. The method was immunoSEQ multiplex PCR; TCRdb's version includes in-frame clones alone and lacks a portion of them. Of 130,000 to 150,000 clones listed, 75% to 90% are singletons. Trimming pared 3 bases from V and 4 bases from J, leaving 13 bases between. CDR1 and CDR2 (germline): SEHNR, FQNEAQ (reference sequence). The CDR3 runs 14 residues. The donors gave bone marrow, and they were healthy. Sequencing was carried out using PBMCs. The receptor comes from a woman aged 25 to 45 in good health and CMV-seronegative. The J gene is TRBJ2-7, the V gene TRBV7-9; tentative D call: TRBD2 (6 bases). Written as DNA, the CDR3 is TGTGCCAGCAGCTTGAGCCAGGGAGGATACGAGCAGTACTTC. This translates into CASSLSQGGYEQYF.